The following is a T cell receptor beta chain sequence with its context. The data were taken from a study of blood T cell repertoires in COVID-19. About the study: Whether acute or convalescent, the COVID-19 samples came from the United States, Italy and Spain. Sample material is recorded as cDNA or gDNA derived from T cells, B-cell-depleted T cells, or PBMCs.

The authors' processing: Amplification from reference gene primers served as the basis for estimated nucleated cell counts. Clones were sequenced by immunoSEQ multiplex PCR, and TCRdb holds only the in-frame ones, with some missing. That table furnishes V, J and clone size, whereas the DNA furnished D and trimming. The profile shows under 300,000 clones, around nine tenths of them singletons. The V gene lost 3 bases and the J gene lost 4 bases, with 19 bases spanning the gap. The germline gives CDR1 LNHDA, CDR2 SQIVND (reference sequence). This CDR3 has 16 amino acids. The V call is TRBV19, the J call TRBJ2-7; no firm D call. The clonotype comes from a woman aged 40 to 55 who had recovered from COVID-19. Sequencing input: peripheral blood. CDR3: CASSMSVSARDYEQYF. As DNA, the CDR3 is TGTGCCAGTAGTATGTCGGTCAGCGCGCGAGATTACGAGCAGTACTTC. The full variable domain, its missing parts supplied by reference TRBV19 and TRBJ2-7, is DGGITQSPKYLFRKEGQNVTLSCEQNLNHDAMYWYRQDPGQGLRLIYYSQIVNDFQKGDIAEGYSVSREKKESFPLTVTSAQKNPTAFYLCASSMSVSARDYEQYFGPGTRLTVT.